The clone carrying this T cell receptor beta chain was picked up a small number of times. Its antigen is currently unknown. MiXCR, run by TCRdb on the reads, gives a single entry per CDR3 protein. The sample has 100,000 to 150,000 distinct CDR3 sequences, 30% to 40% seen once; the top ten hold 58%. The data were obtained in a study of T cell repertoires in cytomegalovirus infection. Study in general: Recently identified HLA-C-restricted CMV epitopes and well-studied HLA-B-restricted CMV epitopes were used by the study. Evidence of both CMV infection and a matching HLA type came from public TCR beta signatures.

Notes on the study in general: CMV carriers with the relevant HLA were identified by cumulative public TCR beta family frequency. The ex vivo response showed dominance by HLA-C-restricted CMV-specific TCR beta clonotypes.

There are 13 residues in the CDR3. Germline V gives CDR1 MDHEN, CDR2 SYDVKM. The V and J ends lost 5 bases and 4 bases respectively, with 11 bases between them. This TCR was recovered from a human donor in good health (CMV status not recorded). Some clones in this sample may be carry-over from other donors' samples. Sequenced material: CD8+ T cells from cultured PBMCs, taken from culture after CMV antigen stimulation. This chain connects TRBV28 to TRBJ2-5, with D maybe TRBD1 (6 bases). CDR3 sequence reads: CASSPRGSETQYF. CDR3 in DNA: TGTGCCAGCAGTCCCAGGGGATCAGAGACCCAGTACTTC.